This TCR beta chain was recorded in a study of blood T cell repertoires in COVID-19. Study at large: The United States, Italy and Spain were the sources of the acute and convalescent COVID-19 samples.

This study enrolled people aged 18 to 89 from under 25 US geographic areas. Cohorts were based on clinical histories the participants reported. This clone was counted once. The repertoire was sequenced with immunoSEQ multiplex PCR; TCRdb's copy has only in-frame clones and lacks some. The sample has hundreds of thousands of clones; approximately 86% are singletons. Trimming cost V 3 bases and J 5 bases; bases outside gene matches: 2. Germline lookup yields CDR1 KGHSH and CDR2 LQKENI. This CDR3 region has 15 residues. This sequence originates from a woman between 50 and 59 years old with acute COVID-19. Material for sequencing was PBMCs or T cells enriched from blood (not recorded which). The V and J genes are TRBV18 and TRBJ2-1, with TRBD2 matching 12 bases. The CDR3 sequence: CASSPGLAGNNEQFF. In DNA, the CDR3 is TGTGCCAGCTCACCCGGACTAGCGGGAAACAATGAGCAGTTCTTC.